These 2 T cell receptor beta chains share one sample of origin, sequenced in a study of cytomegalovirus exposure and HLA in healthy donors. In the PCR, 60 Vbeta and 13 Jbeta primers were used. The method was immunoSEQ multiplex PCR; TCRdb's version includes in-frame clones alone and lacks a portion of them. The sample contains approximately 140,000 clones, 55% to 70% of which appear only once. The material sequenced was PBMCs. The receptors come from a woman aged 55 to 70 in good health and CMV-seropositive.

The rearrangement joins TRBV7-3 to TRBJ2-1, with a tentative D call TRBD2 (6 bases). CDR3 length: 15 amino acids. Trimming took off 0 bases at V and 9 bases at J, with 15 bases between the two ends. Germline V lookup: CDR1 SGHTA, CDR2 FQGTGA. Written as DNA, the CDR3 is TGTGCCAGCAGCTTAACCGGACCCCGGGGGAGTGAGCAGTTCTTC. This translates into CASSLTGPRGSEQFF.

In this sample, this clone turned up once. The CDR3: CASKKAAGGLHEQFF. The CDR3 nucleotides are TGTGCCAGCAAAAAAGCCGCGGGAGGGCTACATGAGCAGTTCTTC. The gene calls are TRBV7-2 and TRBJ2-1; 9 bases map to TRBD2. This CDR3 region has 15 residues. The J segment lost 8 bases and the V segment lost 7 bases, leaving 12 bases of the junction unmatched. Germline loops: CDR1 SGHTA, CDR2 FQGNSA.